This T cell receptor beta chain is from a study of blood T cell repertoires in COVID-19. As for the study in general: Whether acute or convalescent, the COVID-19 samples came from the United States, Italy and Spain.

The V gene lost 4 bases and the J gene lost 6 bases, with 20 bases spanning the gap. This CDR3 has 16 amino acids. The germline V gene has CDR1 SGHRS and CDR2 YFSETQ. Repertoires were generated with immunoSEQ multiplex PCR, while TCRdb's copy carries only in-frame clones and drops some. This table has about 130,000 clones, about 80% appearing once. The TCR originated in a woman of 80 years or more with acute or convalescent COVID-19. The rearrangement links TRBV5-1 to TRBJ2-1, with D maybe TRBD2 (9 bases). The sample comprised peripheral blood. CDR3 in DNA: TGCGCCAGCAGCCCTAGGGCTAGCGGGACAGGCAATGAGCAGTTCTTC. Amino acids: CASSPRASGTGNEQFF.